The present T cell receptor beta chain was sequenced within a study of cytomegalovirus exposure and HLA in healthy donors. Study-level information: Sequencing of roughly 180 million T cells in an earlier analysis found more than 100 million unique TCR beta sequences.

The CDR3 sequence is 13 residues long. Germline assignment: CDR1 SQVTM and CDR2 ANQGSEA. Amplification used 60 Vbeta primers and 13 Jbeta primers. Repertoires were generated with immunoSEQ multiplex PCR, while TCRdb's copy carries only in-frame clones and drops some. The sample records roughly 100,000 clones, more than 60% being singletons. The source of this sequence is a male donor in good health and CMV-seronegative. The chain has TRBV29-1 and TRBJ1-4; no definite D call. The specimen was PBMCs. The CDR3 DNA is TGCAGTGCCCGGAGCTTTGGTTCTGAAAAACTGTTTTTT. This gives the protein CSARSFGSEKLFF.